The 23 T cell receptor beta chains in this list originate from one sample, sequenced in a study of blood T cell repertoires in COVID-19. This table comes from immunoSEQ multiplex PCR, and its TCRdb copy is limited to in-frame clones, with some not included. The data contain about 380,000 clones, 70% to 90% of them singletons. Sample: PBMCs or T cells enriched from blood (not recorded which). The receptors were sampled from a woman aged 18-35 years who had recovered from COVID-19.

The CDR3 is CATSDGDYPNEQFF. CDR3 nucleotide sequence: TGTGCCACCAGTGATGGGGACTACCCCAATGAGCAGTTCTTC. The V and J genes are TRBV24-1 and TRBJ2-1; TRBD2 matches 7 bases. Germline CDR1 and CDR2: KGHDR and SFDVKD. The trim removed 3 bases at V and 6 bases at J, leaving 4 bases unmatched. The CDR3 runs 14 residues.

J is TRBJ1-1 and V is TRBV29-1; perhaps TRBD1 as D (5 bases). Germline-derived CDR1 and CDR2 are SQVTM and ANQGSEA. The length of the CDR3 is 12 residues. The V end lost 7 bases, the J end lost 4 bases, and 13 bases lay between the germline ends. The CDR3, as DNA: TGCAGCGCCCGATGGGGGGGCACTGAAGCTTTCTTT. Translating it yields CSARWGGTEAFF.

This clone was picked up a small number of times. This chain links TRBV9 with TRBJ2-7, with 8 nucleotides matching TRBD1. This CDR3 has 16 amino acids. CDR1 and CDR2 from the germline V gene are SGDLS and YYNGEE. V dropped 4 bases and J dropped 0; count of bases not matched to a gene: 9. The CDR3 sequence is CASSITGGIGSYEQYF. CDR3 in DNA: TGTGCCAGCAGCATAACAGGGGGGATTGGCTCCTACGAGCAGTACTTC.

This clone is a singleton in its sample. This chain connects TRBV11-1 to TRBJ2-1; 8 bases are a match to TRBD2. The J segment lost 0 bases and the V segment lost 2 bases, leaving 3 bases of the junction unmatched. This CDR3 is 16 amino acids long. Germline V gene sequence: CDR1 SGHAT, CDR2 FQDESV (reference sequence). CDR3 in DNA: TGTGCCAGCAGCTTATTTGCGGGGGGCTCCTACAATGAGCAGTTCTTC. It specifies CASSLFAGGSYNEQFF.

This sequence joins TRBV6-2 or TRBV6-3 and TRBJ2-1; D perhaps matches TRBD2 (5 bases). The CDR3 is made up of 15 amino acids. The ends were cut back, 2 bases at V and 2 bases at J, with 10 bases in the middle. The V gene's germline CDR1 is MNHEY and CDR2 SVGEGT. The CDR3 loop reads CASSYTGMAYNEQFF. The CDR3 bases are TGTGCCAGCAGTTACACGGGGATGGCCTACAATGAGCAGTTCTTC.

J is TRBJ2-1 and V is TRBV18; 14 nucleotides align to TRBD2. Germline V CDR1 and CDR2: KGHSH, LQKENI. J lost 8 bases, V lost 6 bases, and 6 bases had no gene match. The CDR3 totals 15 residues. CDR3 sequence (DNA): TGTGCCAGCTCTTACGGACTAGCGGGGGGCGATGAGCAGTTCTTC. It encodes CASSYGLAGGDEQFF.

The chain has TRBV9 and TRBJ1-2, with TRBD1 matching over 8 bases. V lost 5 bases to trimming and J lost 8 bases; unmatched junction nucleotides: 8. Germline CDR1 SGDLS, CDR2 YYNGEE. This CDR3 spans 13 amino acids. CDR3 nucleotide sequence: TGTGCCAGCAGTAAGACAGGGGTCGCGGGCTACACCTTC. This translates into CASSKTGVAGYTF.

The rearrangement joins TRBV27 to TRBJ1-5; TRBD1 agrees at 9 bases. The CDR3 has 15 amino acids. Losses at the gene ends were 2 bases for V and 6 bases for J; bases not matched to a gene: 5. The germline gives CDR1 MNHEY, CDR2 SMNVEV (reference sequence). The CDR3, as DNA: TGTGCCAGCAGTTTAACGTACAGGGGGCTTCAGCCCCAGCATTTT. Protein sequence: CASSLTYRGLQPQHF.

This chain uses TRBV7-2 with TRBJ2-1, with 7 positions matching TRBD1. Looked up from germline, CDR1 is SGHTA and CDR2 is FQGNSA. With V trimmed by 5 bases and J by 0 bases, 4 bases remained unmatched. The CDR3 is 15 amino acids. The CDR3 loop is CASSEGQHSYNEQFF. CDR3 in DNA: TGTGCCAGCAGCGAGGGACAGCACTCCTACAATGAGCAGTTCTTC.

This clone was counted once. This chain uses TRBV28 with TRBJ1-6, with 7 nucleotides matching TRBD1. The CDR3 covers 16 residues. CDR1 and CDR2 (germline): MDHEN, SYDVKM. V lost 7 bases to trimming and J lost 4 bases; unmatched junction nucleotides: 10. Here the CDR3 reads CASTTTGTIYNSPLHF. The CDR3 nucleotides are TGTGCCAGCACAACGACAGGGACGATATATAATTCACCCCTCCACTTT.

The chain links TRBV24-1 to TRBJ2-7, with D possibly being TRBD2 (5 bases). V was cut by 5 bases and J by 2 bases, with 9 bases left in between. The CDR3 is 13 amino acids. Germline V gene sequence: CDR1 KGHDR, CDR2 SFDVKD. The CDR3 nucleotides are TGTGCCACCAGTGCCGGGGTCGCCTACGAGCAGTACTTC. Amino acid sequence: CATSAGVAYEQYF.

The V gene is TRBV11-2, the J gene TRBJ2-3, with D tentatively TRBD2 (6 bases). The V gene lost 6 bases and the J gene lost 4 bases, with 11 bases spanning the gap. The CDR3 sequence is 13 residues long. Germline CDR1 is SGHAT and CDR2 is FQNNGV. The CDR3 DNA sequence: TGTGCCAGCAGGGGGTCGGGGGCAGATACGCAGTATTTT. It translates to CASRGSGADTQYF.

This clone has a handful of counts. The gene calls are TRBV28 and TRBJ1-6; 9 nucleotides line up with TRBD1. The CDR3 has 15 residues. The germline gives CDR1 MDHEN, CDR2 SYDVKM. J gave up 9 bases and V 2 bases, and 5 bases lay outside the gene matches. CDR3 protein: CASSLRDRDGSPLHF. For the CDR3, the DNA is TGTGCCAGCAGTTTAAGGGACAGGGATGGTTCACCCCTCCACTTT.

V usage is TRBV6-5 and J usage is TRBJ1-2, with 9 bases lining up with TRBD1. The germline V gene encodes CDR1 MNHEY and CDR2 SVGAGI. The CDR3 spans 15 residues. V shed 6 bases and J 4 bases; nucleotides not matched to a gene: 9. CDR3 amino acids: CASSLDRGVVYGYTF. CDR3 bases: TGTGCCAGCAGCCTGGACAGGGGCGTCGTCTATGGCTACACCTTC.

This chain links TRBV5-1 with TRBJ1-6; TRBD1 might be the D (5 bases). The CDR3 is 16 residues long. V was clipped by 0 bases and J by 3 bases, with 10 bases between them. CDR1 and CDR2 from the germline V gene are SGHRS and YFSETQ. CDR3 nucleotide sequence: TGCGCCAGCAGCTTGGCCTCACAGGTCTATAATTCACCCCTCCACTTT. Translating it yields CASSLASQVYNSPLHF.

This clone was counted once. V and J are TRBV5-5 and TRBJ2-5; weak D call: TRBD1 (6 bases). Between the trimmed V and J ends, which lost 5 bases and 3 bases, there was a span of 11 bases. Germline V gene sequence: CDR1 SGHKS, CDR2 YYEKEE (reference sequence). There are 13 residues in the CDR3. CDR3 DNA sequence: TGTGCCAGCAGACCGGACAGCGAAGAGACCCAGTACTTC. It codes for CASRPDSEETQYF.

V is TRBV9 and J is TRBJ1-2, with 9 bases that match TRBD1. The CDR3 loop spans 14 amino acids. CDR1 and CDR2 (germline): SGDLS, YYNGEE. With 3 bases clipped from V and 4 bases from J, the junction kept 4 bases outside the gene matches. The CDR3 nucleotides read TGTGCCAGCAGCGCGACAGGGGGTGGCTATGGCTACACCTTC. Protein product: CASSATGGGYGYTF.

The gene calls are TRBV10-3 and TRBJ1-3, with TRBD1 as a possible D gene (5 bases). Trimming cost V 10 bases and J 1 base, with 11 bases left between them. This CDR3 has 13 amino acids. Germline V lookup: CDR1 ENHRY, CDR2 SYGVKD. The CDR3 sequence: CATHGGSGNTIYF. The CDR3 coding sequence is TGTGCCACCCACGGGGGGTCTGGAAACACCATATATTTT.

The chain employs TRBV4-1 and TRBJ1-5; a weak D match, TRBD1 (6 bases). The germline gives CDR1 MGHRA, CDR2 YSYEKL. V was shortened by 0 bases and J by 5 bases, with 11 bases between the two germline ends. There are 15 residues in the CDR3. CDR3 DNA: TGCGCCAGCAGCCAAGATTTACAGGGAGATCAGCCCCAGCATTTT. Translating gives CASSQDLQGDQPQHF.

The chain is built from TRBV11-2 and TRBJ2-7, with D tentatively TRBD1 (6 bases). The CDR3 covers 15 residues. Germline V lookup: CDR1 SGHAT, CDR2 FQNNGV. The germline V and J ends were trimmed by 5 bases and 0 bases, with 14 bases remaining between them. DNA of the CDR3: TGTGCCAGCAGCATGGACAGCGGAGTCTCCTACGAGCAGTACTTC. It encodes CASSMDSGVSYEQYF.

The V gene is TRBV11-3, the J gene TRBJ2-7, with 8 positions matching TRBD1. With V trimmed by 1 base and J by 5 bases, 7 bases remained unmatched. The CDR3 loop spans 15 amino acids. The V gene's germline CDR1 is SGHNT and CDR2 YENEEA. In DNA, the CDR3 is TGTGCCAGCAGCTTAGGGACAGGGACTGAGAACGAGCAGTACTTC. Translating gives CASSLGTGTENEQYF.

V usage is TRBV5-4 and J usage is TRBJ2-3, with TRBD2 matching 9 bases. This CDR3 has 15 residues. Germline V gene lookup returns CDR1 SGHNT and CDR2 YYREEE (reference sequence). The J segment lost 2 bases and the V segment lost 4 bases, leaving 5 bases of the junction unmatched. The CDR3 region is CASSEAGGVTDTQYF. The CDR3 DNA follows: TGTGCCAGCAGCGAAGCGGGGGGCGTCACAGATACGCAGTATTTT.

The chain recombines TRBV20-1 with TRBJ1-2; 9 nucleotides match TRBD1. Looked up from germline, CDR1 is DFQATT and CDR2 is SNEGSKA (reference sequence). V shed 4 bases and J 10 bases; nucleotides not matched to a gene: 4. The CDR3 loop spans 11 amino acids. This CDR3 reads CSAIDRGTYTF. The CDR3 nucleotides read TGCAGTGCTATCGACAGGGGGACCTACACCTTC.